The 13 T cell receptor beta chains given below trace back to one sample, sequenced in a study of T cell responses to AZD1222 COVID-19 vaccine. TCRdb's table, derived via immunoSEQ multiplex PCR, lists solely in-frame clones and lacks some. There are tens of thousands of clones in the sample; approximately 91% occur only once, and roughly 7% lies in the top ten. The sequenced sample was peripheral blood, obtained on day 0 of AZD1222 vaccination. These receptors all stem from an adult in good health.

The chain joins TRBV5-1 to TRBJ1-4; TRBD1 is a possible D gene (5 bases). Between the trimmed V and J ends, which lost 0 bases and 0 bases, there was a span of 12 bases. The CDR3 spans 17 residues. Germline CDR1 and CDR2: SGHRS and YFSETQ. CDR3 amino acids: CASSLVPGGATNEKLFF. The DNA for the CDR3 is TGCGCCAGCAGCTTGGTCCCTGGGGGGGCAACTAATGAAAAACTGTTTTTT.

The rearrangement links TRBV5-1 to TRBJ1-6; TRBD1 agrees at 8 bases. The CDR3 sequence is 15 residues long. V gave up 2 bases and J gave up 3 bases; unmatched junction bases: 1. Looked up from germline, CDR1 is SGHRS and CDR2 is YFSETQ. CDR3 in amino acids: CASSFGQGYNSPLHF. In DNA, the CDR3 is TGCGCCAGCAGCTTCGGACAGGGCTATAATTCACCCCTCCACTTT.

This clone came up once. This chain joins TRBV19 and TRBJ2-4; D perhaps matches TRBD2 (7 bases). V dropped 3 bases and J dropped 1 base, with 10 bases sitting between them. The CDR3 totals 15 residues. Germline CDR1 is LNHDA and CDR2 is SQIVND (reference sequence). The CDR3 DNA is TGTGCCAGTAGTATGGGGGGGCTTGCCAAAAACATTCAGTACTTC. Its translation is CASSMGGLAKNIQYF.

Written as DNA, the CDR3 is TGCGCCAGCAGCCAGTACCGGGGACCGAACACCGGGGAGCTGTTTTTT. Protein: CASSQYRGPNTGELFF. V usage is TRBV4-1 and J usage is TRBJ2-2, with D perhaps TRBD1 or TRBD2 (5 bases each). Trimming shortened V by 3 bases and J by 0 bases, and 11 bases separated the two germline ends. The CDR3 length is 16 residues. CDR1 and CDR2 (germline): MGHRA, YSYEKL.

This clone appeared a few times. This chain uses TRBV11-2 with TRBJ1-4; D not resolved. V gave up 0 bases and J gave up 4 bases, with 9 bases separating them. The CDR3 totals 15 residues. Looked up from germline, CDR1 is SGHAT and CDR2 is FQNNGV. The CDR3 spells CASSLEGRSNEKLFF. The DNA of the CDR3 is TGTGCCAGCAGCTTAGAAGGCAGGAGTAATGAAAAACTGTTTTTT.

The chain carries TRBV9 and TRBJ2-3, with D uncertain. The CDR3 runs to 14 residues. Germline CDR1 SGDLS, CDR2 YYNGEE. V lost 3 bases and J 4 bases, leaving 12 bases between the germline ends. The CDR3 DNA follows: TGTGCCAGCAGCGACTCGAATGGTCCAGATACGCAGTATTTT. Protein product: CASSDSNGPDTQYF.

The gene calls are TRBV5-5 and TRBJ2-5; D is undetermined. This CDR3 region has 15 residues. With 0 bases removed from V and 1 base from J, the gap between germline ends came to 10 bases. From germline, CDR1 is SGHKS and CDR2 YYEKEE (reference sequence). The CDR3 here is CASSLDRAGQETQYF. DNA for the CDR3: TGTGCCAGCAGCTTGGATCGGGCAGGCCAAGAGACCCAGTACTTC.

The chain combines TRBV6-5 with TRBJ1-1; TRBD1 matches 7 bases. In germline, CDR1 is MNHEY, CDR2 SVGAGI. The CDR3 contains 14 residues. The ends lost 10 bases at V and 1 base at J; junction bases unmatched: 9. This CDR3 reads CATNTGASNTEAFF. CDR3 nucleotide sequence: TGTGCCACCAATACAGGGGCTTCGAACACTGAAGCTTTCTTT.

J is TRBJ2-1 and V is TRBV6-4, with 9 bases lining up with TRBD1. CDR1 and CDR2 from the germline V gene are MRHNA and SNTAGT. This CDR3 spans 15 amino acids. Trimming took 7 bases from V and 6 from J; bases not matched to a gene: 10. In DNA form, the CDR3 reads TGTGCCAGCACTCGGGACAGGGCTGTATCCAATGAGCAGTTCTTC. This sequence encodes CASTRDRAVSNEQFF.

V is TRBV28 and J is TRBJ2-1, with unresolved D. Germline V gives CDR1 MDHEN, CDR2 SYDVKM. V lost 5 bases and J 8 bases, leaving 10 bases between the germline ends. This CDR3 has 12 amino acids. The CDR3 sequence: CASSQLRDEQFF. The DNA for the CDR3 is TGTGCCAGCAGTCAGCTAAGGGATGAGCAGTTCTTC.

In the case of this clone: A read error may produce the germline difference seen at one junction end. This sample includes further DNA sequences coding for the same CDR3. The CDR3 reads CAISESGTANEKLFF. The CDR3 DNA reads TGTGCCATCAGTGAATCCGGGACAGCTAATGAAAAGCTGTTTTTT. The chain links TRBV10-3 to TRBJ1-4; TRBD1 matches at 7 bases. Germline values: CDR1 ENHRY, CDR2 SYGVKD. The CDR3 consists of 15 residues.

This clone was counted a single time. This rearrangement joins TRBV4-2 to TRBJ2-3; no clear D. V was clipped by 0 bases and J by 0 bases, with 7 bases between them. Looked up from germline, CDR1 is LGHNA and CDR2 is YNFKEQ. This CDR3 contains 15 residues. CDR3 loop: CASSQDGQSTDTQYF. DNA for the CDR3: TGTGCCAGCAGCCAAGATGGGCAGAGCACAGATACGCAGTATTTT.

This sequence joins TRBV5-4 and TRBJ1-6, with 7 positions matching TRBD1. The V gene's germline CDR1 is SGHNT and CDR2 YYREEE (reference sequence). V gave up 4 bases and J gave up 6 bases; unmatched junction bases: 4. CDR3 size: 14 residues. The CDR3 loop is CASSLGQRNSPLHF. Written as DNA, the CDR3 is TGTGCCAGCAGCCTGGGACAGCGTAATTCACCCCTCCACTTT.